This TCR beta chain was identified during a study of T-cell reconstitution after alpha-beta-depleted transplantation in children. Germline V gene sequence: CDR1 LGHNA, CDR2 YSLEER. V was pared by 1 base and J by 2 bases, with 9 bases of the junction left unmatched. The CDR3 contains 17 residues. The TCRbeta library was prepared with unique molecular identifiers. MiXCR was run by TCRdb on the PCR reads, yielding one entry per CDR3 protein. Here the sample spans 600,000 or so distinct CDR3 sequences, more than 20% being singletons. Sequenced material: PBMCs, mostly from graft donor cells, taken 360 days after TCRalphabeta/CD19-depleted stem cell transplant. The J gene is TRBJ2-7, the V gene TRBV4-3; 9 positions match TRBD1. The receptor was isolated from a boy younger than two who had a stem cell transplant for acute myeloid leukemia, so the T cells may come from the graft donor. Here the CDR3 DNA reads TGCGCCAGCAGCCAAGGGGCAACGGGACAGGGCCCCTACGAGCAGTACTTC. This translates into CASSQGATGQGPYEQYF.